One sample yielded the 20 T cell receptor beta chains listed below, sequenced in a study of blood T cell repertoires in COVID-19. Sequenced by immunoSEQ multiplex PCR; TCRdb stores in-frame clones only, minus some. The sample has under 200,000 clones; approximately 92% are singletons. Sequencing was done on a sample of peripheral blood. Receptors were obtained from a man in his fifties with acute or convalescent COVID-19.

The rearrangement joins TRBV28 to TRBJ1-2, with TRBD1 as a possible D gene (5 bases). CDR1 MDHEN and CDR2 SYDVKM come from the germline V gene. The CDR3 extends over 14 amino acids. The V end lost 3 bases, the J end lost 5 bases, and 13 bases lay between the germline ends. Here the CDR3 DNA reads TGTGCCAGCAGTTTGGGGGGGGTGAAATATGGCTACACCTTC. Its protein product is CASSLGGVKYGYTF.

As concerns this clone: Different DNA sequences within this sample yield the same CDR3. As DNA, the CDR3 is TGTGCCAGTAGTATAGGAGCGAACACTGAAGCTTTCTTT. Translating it yields CASSIGANTEAFF. The J gene is TRBJ1-1, the V gene TRBV19; no clear D. This CDR3 comprises 13 residues. Deletions cut 1 base from V and 1 base from J, with 4 bases between. CDR1 and CDR2 (germline): LNHDA, SQIVND (reference sequence).

As DNA, the CDR3 is TGTGCCAGCAGCCCTACTTGGGCCCGAACAGATACGCAGTATTTT. Protein sequence: CASSPTWARTDTQYF. The V call is TRBV6-6, the J call TRBJ2-3; no clear D gene. V was trimmed by 6 bases and J by 3 bases, leaving 16 bases between them. This CDR3 contains 15 residues. Per germline, CDR1 MNHNY and CDR2 SVGAGI (reference sequence).

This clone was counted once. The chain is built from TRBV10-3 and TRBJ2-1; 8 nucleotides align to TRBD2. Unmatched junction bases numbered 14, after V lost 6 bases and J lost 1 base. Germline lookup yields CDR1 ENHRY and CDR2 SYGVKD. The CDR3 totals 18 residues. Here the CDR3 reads CAISRITRGGPSYNEQFF. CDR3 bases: TGTGCCATCAGCCGTATCACTCGGGGGGGCCCGTCCTACAATGAGCAGTTCTTC.

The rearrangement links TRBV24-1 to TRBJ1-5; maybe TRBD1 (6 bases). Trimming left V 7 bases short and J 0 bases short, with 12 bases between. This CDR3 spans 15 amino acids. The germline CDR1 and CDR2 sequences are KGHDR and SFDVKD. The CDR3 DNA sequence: TGTGCCACCAGCGAACAGGGATCTAGCAATCAGCCCCAGCATTTT. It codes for CATSEQGSSNQPQHF.

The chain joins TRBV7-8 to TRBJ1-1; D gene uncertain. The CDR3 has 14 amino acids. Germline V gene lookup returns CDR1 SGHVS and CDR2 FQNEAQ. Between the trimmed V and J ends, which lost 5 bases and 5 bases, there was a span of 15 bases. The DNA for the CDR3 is TGTGCCAGCAGCCCCGGGAGGGTTCGGACTGAAGCTTTCTTT. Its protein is CASSPGRVRTEAFF.

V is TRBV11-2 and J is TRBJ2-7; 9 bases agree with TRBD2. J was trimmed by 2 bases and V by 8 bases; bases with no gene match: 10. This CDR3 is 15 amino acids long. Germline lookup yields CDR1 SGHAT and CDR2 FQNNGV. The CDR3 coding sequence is TGTGCCAGCTCCGAAGCGGGAGGCCTTCCCTACGAGCAGTACTTC. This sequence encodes CASSEAGGLPYEQYF.

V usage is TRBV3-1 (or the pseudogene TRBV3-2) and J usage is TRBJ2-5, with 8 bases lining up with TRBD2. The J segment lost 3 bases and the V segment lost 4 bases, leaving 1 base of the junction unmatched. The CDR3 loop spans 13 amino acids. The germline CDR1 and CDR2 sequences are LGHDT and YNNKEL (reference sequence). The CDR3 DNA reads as TGTGCCAGCAGCCCGGGGGGGGAAGAGACCCAGTACTTC. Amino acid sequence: CASSPGGEETQYF.

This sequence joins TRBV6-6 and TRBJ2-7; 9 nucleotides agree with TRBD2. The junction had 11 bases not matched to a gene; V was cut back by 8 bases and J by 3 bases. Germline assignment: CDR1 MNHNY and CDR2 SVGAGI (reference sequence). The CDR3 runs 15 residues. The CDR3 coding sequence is TGTGCCAGCGCCCGACCCGGAGCGGGAGGCTACGAGCAGTACTTC. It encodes CASARPGAGGYEQYF.

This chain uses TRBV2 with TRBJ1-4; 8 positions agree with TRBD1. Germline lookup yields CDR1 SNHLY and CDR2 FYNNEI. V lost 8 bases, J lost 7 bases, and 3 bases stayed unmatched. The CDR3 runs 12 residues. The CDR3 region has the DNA TGTGCCAGCTTCGACAGGGGTGAAAAACTGTTTTTT. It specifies CASFDRGEKLFF. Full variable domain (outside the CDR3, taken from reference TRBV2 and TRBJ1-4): EPEVTQTPSHQVTQMGQEVILRCVPISNHLYFYWYRQILGQKVEFLVSFYNNEISEKSEIFDDQFSVERPDGSNFTLKIRSTKLEDSAMYFCASFDRGEKLFFGSGTQLSVL.

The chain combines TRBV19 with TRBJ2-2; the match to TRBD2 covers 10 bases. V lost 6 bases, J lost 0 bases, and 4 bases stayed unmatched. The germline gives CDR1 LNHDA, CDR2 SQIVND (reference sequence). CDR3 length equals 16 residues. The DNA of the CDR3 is TGTGCCAGTAGGGATAGCGGGAGGTCGAACACCGGGGAGCTGTTTTTT. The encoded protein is CASRDSGRSNTGELFF.

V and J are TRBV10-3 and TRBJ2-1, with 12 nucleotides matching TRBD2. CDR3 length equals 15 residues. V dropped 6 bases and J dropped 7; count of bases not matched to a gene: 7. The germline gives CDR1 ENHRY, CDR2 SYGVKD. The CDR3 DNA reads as TGTGCCATCAGCTCCACTAGCGGGAGGACTAATGAGCAGTTCTTC. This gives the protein CAISSTSGRTNEQFF.

CDR3 region: CASSLIGGGEDTEAFF. The CDR3 bases are TGTGCCAGCAGCCTAATAGGAGGGGGCGAGGACACTGAAGCTTTCTTT. The V gene is TRBV6-6, the J gene TRBJ1-1, with 7 bases aligning to TRBD1. The CDR3 has 16 residues. Germline CDR1 is MNHNY and CDR2 is SVGAGI (reference sequence). With 6 bases clipped from V and 3 bases from J, the junction kept 13 bases outside the gene matches.

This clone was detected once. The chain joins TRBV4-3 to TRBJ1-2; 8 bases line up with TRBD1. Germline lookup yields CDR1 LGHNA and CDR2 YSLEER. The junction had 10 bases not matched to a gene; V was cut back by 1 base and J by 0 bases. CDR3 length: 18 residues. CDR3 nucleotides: TGCGCCAGCAGCCAAGTAACAGGGGGGAGGCCGGCTAACTATGGCTACACCTTC. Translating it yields CASSQVTGGRPANYGYTF.

The CDR3 loop reads CAWSVVGGAQHF. The CDR3, as DNA: TGTGCCTGGAGTGTTGTGGGGGGGGCCCAGCATTTT. The chain joins TRBV30 to TRBJ1-5; the D gene is possibly TRBD1 (5 bases). V lost 0 bases and J 11 bases, leaving 11 bases between the germline ends. The CDR3 spans 12 residues. Germline V gene lookup returns CDR1 GTSNPN and CDR2 SVGIG (reference sequence).

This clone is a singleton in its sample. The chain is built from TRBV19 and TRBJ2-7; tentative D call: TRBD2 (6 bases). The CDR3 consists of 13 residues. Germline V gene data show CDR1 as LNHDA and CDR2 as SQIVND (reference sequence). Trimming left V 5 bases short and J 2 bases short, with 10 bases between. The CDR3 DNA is TGTGCCAGTAGTGCGACGGGAGCCTACGAGCAGTACTTC. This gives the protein CASSATGAYEQYF.

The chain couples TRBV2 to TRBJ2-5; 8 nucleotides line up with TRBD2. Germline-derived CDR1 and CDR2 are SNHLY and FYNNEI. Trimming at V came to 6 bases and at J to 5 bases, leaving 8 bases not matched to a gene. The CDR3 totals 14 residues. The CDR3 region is CASRYGGAGETQYF. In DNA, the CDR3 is TGTGCCAGCAGATACGGGGGGGCCGGTGAGACCCAGTACTTC.

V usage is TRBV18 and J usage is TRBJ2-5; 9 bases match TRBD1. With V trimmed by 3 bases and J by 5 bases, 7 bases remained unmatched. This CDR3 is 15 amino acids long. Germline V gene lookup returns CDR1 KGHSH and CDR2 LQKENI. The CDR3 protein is CASSPYRDREETQYF. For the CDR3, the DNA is TGTGCCAGCTCACCCTACCGGGACAGGGAGGAGACCCAGTACTTC.

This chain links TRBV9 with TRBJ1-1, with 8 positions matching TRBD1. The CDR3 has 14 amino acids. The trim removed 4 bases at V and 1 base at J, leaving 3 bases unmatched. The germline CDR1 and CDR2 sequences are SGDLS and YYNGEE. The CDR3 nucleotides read TGTGCCAGCAGCTCTGGACAGGGGAACACTGAAGCTTTCTTT. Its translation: CASSSGQGNTEAFF.

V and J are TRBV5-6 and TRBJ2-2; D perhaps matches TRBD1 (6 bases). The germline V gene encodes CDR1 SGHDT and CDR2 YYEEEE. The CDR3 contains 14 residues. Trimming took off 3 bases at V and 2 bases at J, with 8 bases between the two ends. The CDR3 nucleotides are TGTGCCAGCAGCTGGGGGCGCAACACCGGGGAGCTGTTTTTT. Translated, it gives CASSWGRNTGELFF.